One and the same sample provided the 13 T cell receptor beta chains below, sequenced in a study of neurological immune-mediated disorders. Via MiXCR, TCRdb re-called the 5' RACE reads, giving one row per CDR3 protein. The repertoire has 65,000 to 85,000 distinct CDR3 sequences, 4.5% to 7.5% of them found once; the top ten carry 7.9%. The time point here: longitudinal time-point 2. Sample: PBMCs. The receptors shown here come from a woman aged 55-69 years with multiple sclerosis.

This clonotype was seen ten or more times. The chain carries TRBV20-1 and TRBJ1-1; D unclear. Per the germline V gene, CDR1 is DFQATT and CDR2 is SNEGSKA (reference sequence). V was pared by 8 bases and J by 1 base, with 5 bases between. The CDR3 length is 10 residues. CDR3 nucleotide sequence: TGCAGTACCCCGAACACTGAAGCTTTCTTT. Translation: CSTPNTEAFF.

This clonotype has at least ten counts. The chain couples TRBV14 to TRBJ1-1; TRBD1 matches 8 bases. Unmatched junction bases numbered 14, after V lost 0 bases and J lost 5 bases. This CDR3 is 18 amino acids long. Germline CDR1 and CDR2: SGHDN and FVKESK. In nucleotides, the CDR3 is TGTGCCAGCAGCCAAGAGGGCAGGGGGCTCATCGGGGGAACTGAAGCTTTCTTT. It encodes CASSQEGRGLIGGTEAFF.

This clonotype was seen ten or more times. The chain combines TRBV5-6 with TRBJ2-5; 7 nucleotides align to TRBD1. CDR1 is SGHDT and CDR2 is YYEEEE in the germline V gene. Losses at the gene ends were 4 bases for V and 4 bases for J; bases not matched to a gene: 13. This CDR3 has 16 amino acids. The CDR3 spells CASSGQTTGIGETQYF. Written as DNA, the CDR3 is TGTGCCAGCAGCGGACAGACGACAGGGATTGGAGAGACCCAGTACTTC.

The table lists this clonotype with many counts. The J gene is TRBJ2-1, the V gene TRBV11-2; 8 bases are shared with TRBD1. The V gene's germline CDR1 is SGHAT and CDR2 FQNNGV. Germline trimming cut 7 bases from V and 5 bases from J; bases unmatched to any gene: 7. This CDR3 comprises 14 residues. The CDR3 nucleotides read TGTGCCAGCAAGACAGGGGTGGTAGACAATGAGCAGTTCTTC. Protein: CASKTGVVDNEQFF.

The sample holds many counts of this clonotype. V usage is TRBV18 and J usage is TRBJ1-4; D unresolved. The V and J ends lost 3 bases and 6 bases respectively, with 8 bases between them. Germline CDR1 and CDR2: KGHSH and LQKENI. The CDR3 covers 13 residues. The CDR3, as DNA: TGTGCCAGCTCACCTCGGTCGGATGAAAAACTGTTTTTT. It codes for CASSPRSDEKLFF.

The table lists this clonotype with a count of one. A much larger clone differs from this one at a single base, so this may be a read error. The V gene is TRBV12-3 or TRBV12-4, the J gene TRBJ1-2; no firm D call. V lost 0 bases, J lost 4 bases, and 15 bases lay in between. The CDR3 has 16 residues. The DNA of the CDR3 is TGTGCCAGCAGTTTAGCTGGTACGACTCCACTCTATGGCTACACCTTC. Translated: CASSLAGTTPLYGYTF.

This clonotype showed up many times. V is TRBV20-1 and J is TRBJ1-5, with TRBD1 matching over 11 bases. The V and J ends lost 5 bases and 1 base, in that order; junction bases with no gene match: 7. This CDR3 contains 16 residues. The germline CDR1 and CDR2 sequences are DFQATT and SNEGSKA (reference sequence). CDR3 bases: TGCAGTGCTTATAAGGGACAGGGGGTAAGCAATCAGCCCCAGCATTTT. Its protein product is CSAYKGQGVSNQPQHF.

There are a few counts of this clonotype. The genes are TRBV2 and TRBJ2-1; 11 positions match TRBD2. The germline V gene encodes CDR1 SNHLY and CDR2 FYNNEI. J gave up 5 bases and V 0 bases, and 3 bases lay outside the gene matches. The length of the CDR3 is 16 residues. The CDR3 region is CASSEAATSGNNEQFF. CDR3 sequence (DNA): TGTGCCAGCAGTGAAGCGGCGACTAGCGGGAACAATGAGCAGTTCTTC.

This clonotype was counted ten times or more. The chain combines TRBV29-1 with TRBJ1-4; D gene ambiguous. The CDR3 loop spans 12 amino acids. Germline CDR1 reads SQVTM; CDR2 reads ANQGSEA. Trimming cost V 4 bases and J 4 bases, with 7 bases left between them. CDR3 in amino acids: CSVVDHNEKLFF. CDR3 nucleotide sequence: TGCAGCGTTGTGGACCATAATGAAAAACTGTTTTTT.

This clonotype was counted at least ten times. The V and J genes are TRBV20-1 and TRBJ2-7; no clear D gene. The V gene lost 6 bases and the J gene lost 2 bases, with 8 bases spanning the gap. CDR3 length equals 11 residues. CDR1 and CDR2 from the germline V gene are DFQATT and SNEGSKA (reference sequence). In nucleotides, the CDR3 is TGCAGTGCCCACGGACCCTACGAGCAGTACTTC. It yields the protein CSAHGPYEQYF.

This clonotype has ten or more counts. The chain couples TRBV11-1 to TRBJ1-1; D gene ambiguous. V gave up 1 base and J gave up 0 bases, with 9 bases separating them. In germline, CDR1 is SGHAT, CDR2 FQDESV (reference sequence). This CDR3 is built from 15 residues. CDR3 sequence (DNA): TGTGCCAGCAGCTTAGAGGGCAGCTTGAACACTGAAGCTTTCTTT. Protein: CASSLEGSLNTEAFF.

The table lists this clonotype with a few counts. The V call is TRBV12-3 or TRBV12-4, the J call TRBJ2-7, with D possibly TRBD2 on 7 matching bases. The CDR3 consists of 12 residues. Between the trimmed V and J ends, which lost 8 bases and 7 bases, there was a span of 15 bases. CDR3 loop: CASARGAREQYF. The DNA for the CDR3 is TGTGCCAGCGCCCGGGGGGCTAGGGAGCAGTACTTC.

Remarks on this clonotype: A much larger clone differs by one base, so this may be a read error. The chain employs TRBV4-1 and TRBJ2-1; D might be TRBD1 or TRBD2, each matching 5 bases. The CDR3 runs 12 residues. CDR1 MGHRA and CDR2 YSYEKL come from the germline V gene. The CDR3 protein is CASSWGYNERFF. DNA for the CDR3: TGCGCCAGCAGTTGGGGGTACAATGAGCGGTTCTTC.